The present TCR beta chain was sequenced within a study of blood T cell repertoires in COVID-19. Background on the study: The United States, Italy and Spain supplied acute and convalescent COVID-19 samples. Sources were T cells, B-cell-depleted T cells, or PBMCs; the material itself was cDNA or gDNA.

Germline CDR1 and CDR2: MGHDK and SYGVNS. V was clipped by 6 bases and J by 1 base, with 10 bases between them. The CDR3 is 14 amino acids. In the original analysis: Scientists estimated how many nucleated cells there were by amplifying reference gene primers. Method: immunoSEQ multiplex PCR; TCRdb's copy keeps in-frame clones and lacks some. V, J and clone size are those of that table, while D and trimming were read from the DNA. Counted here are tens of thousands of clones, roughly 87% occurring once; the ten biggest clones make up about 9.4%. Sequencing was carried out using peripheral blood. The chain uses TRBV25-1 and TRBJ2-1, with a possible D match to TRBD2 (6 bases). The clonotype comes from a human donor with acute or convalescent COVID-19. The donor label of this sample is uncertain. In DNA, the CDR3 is TGTGCCAGCAGGAAAAGCGGGTCCTACAATGAGCAGTTCTTC. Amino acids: CASRKSGSYNEQFF.